Shown below are 29 T cell receptor beta chains from a single sample sequenced in a study of blood T cell repertoires in COVID-19. Generated by immunoSEQ multiplex PCR, the TCRdb table keeps only in-frame clones and is missing some. The sample records about 160,000 clones, approximately 91% being singletons. Material: peripheral blood. Every receptor here comes from a man aged 18 to 35 with acute or convalescent COVID-19.

The J gene is TRBJ1-1, the V gene TRBV5-4; D is ambiguous. In germline, CDR1 is SGHNT, CDR2 YYREEE (reference sequence). This CDR3 spans 12 amino acids. Trimming removed 6 bases at V and 1 base at J, with 7 bases between. The DNA of the CDR3 is TGTGCCAGCACCATAGAGAACACTGAAGCTTTCTTT. Translating it yields CASTIENTEAFF.

The genes are TRBV27 and TRBJ1-4, with TRBD1 identical over 10 bases. In germline, CDR1 is MNHEY, CDR2 SMNVEV (reference sequence). V lost 3 bases and J lost 4; bases outside the gene matches: 5. The CDR3 sequence is 16 residues long. The CDR3 DNA sequence: TGTGCCAGCAGTTTTCGACAGGGGGCAAATAATGAAAAACTGTTTTTT. Translation: CASSFRQGANNEKLFF.

V is TRBV29-1 and J is TRBJ2-7; D possibly corresponds to TRBD2 (6 bases). The CDR3 totals 13 residues. The ends were cut back, 5 bases at V and 2 bases at J, with 13 bases in the middle. Germline CDR1 reads SQVTM; CDR2 reads ANQGSEA. CDR3 in DNA: TGCAGCGTTAGGAGGGGACTTACCTACGAGCAGTACTTC. This sequence encodes CSVRRGLTYEQYF.

This chain joins TRBV30 and TRBJ1-1; D is perhaps TRBD1 (6 bases). V shed 6 bases and J shed 4 bases, with 9 bases lying between them. The CDR3 totals 11 residues. CDR1 GTSNPN and CDR2 SVGIG come from the germline V gene (reference sequence). The CDR3 reads CACVRGTEAFF. The CDR3 DNA is TGTGCCTGCGTCAGGGGCACTGAAGCTTTCTTT.

The chain recombines TRBV4-1 with TRBJ2-1; no clear D gene. Trimming removed 1 base from V and 3 bases from J, with 10 bases in between. The CDR3 loop spans 15 amino acids. Germline CDR1 and CDR2: MGHRA and YSYEKL. CDR3 loop: CASSQARWNYNEQFF. The CDR3 DNA is TGCGCCAGCAGCCAAGCCAGGTGGAACTACAATGAGCAGTTCTTC.

The V gene is TRBV5-1, the J gene TRBJ1-2; 8 bases agree with TRBD1. The CDR3 loop spans 15 amino acids. Per the germline V gene, CDR1 is SGHRS and CDR2 is YFSETQ. Losses at the gene ends were 2 bases for V and 1 base for J; bases not matched to a gene: 4. The chain's CDR3 is CASSFDRGDNYGYTF. DNA of the CDR3: TGCGCCAGCAGCTTTGACAGGGGTGATAACTATGGCTACACCTTC.

To note about this clone: A junction end diverges from the germline sequence, so it may reflect a read error. The chain carries TRBV9 and TRBJ1-2, with a weak D call TRBD1 (5 bases). This CDR3 spans 14 amino acids. Germline CDR1 and CDR2: SGDLS and YYNGEE. CDR3 region: CASSVAEGLYDYTF. CDR3 DNA: TGTGCCAGCAGCGTAGCGGAGGGGTTGTATGACTACACCTTC.

V gene TRBV28 combines with J gene TRBJ1-2, with D maybe TRBD1 (6 bases). CDR3 length equals 14 residues. Trimming removed 3 bases from V and 8 bases from J, with 16 bases in between. Germline values: CDR1 MDHEN, CDR2 SYDVKM. The CDR3 reads CASSLRGRNGGYTF. As DNA, the CDR3 is TGTGCCAGCAGTTTGCGGGGGCGGAACGGCGGCTACACCTTC.

The gene calls are TRBV30 and TRBJ1-2, with TRBD1 matching 11 bases. The germline V gene has CDR1 GTSNPN and CDR2 SVGIG (reference sequence). The CDR3 consists of 15 residues. V gave up 1 base and J gave up 3 bases; unmatched junction bases: 4. CDR3 sequence reads: CAWSDGQGAYYGYTF. The CDR3 DNA reads as TGTGCCTGGAGTGATGGACAGGGGGCGTACTATGGCTACACCTTC.

J is TRBJ2-7 and V is TRBV23-1; D is possibly TRBD1 (6 bases). TRBV23-1 is noted as an ORF with a role that remains uncertain. Trimming took off 0 bases at V and 2 bases at J, with 17 bases between the two ends. This CDR3 spans 17 amino acids. The CDR3 reads CASSQSKQGLETYEQYF. The CDR3 DNA reads as TGCGCCAGCAGTCAATCTAAACAGGGATTGGAGACCTACGAGCAGTACTTC.

The chain uses TRBV5-1 and TRBJ2-1, with 10 bases fitting TRBD2. V lost 4 bases to trimming and J lost 5 bases; unmatched junction nucleotides: 9. Germline CDR1 reads SGHRS; CDR2 reads YFSETQ. CDR3 length: 16 amino acids. The CDR3 bases are TGCGCCAGCAGCCTTTTACTAGCGGGAAACAACAATGAGCAGTTCTTC. As protein: CASSLLLAGNNNEQFF. Drawing the rest from reference TRBV5-1 and TRBJ2-1, the complete variable domain is KAGVTQTPRYLIKTRGQQVTLSCSPISGHRSVSWYQQTPGQGLQFLFEYFSETQRNKGNFPGRFSGRQFSNSRSEMNVSTLELGDSALYLCASSLLLAGNNNEQFFGPGTRLTVL.

The rearrangement links TRBV27 to TRBJ2-1, with 10 bases lining up with TRBD2. Germline V gives CDR1 MNHEY, CDR2 SMNVEV (reference sequence). Trimming removed 4 bases from V and 8 bases from J; junction bases left unmatched: 5. This CDR3 is built from 14 residues. The CDR3 loop reads CASSSPSGSYEQFF. DNA of the CDR3: TGTGCCAGCAGTTCGCCTAGCGGGAGTTATGAGCAGTTCTTC.

This rearrangement joins TRBV6-5 to TRBJ2-1; 10 nucleotides align to TRBD2. The V and J ends lost 6 bases and 6 bases, in that order; junction bases with no gene match: 8. CDR1 is MNHEY and CDR2 is SVGAGI in the germline V gene. This CDR3 region has 15 residues. CDR3 coding DNA: TGTGCCAGCAGGGCTCCGGGACTAGCGCTCAATGAGCAGTTCTTC. Translating it yields CASRAPGLALNEQFF.

In this sample, this clone turned up once. The genes are TRBV6-5 and TRBJ2-3, with 8 bases fitting TRBD2. CDR1 is MNHEY and CDR2 is SVGAGI in the germline V gene. V lost 7 bases, J lost 1 base, and 7 bases stayed unmatched. This CDR3 is built from 15 residues. This chain's CDR3 is CASTPGLAGTDTQYF. As DNA, the CDR3 is TGTGCCAGCACCCCAGGACTAGCAGGCACAGATACGCAGTATTTT.

J is TRBJ2-7 and V is TRBV5-1; D not certain. CDR3 length equals 15 residues. The V gene lost 4 bases and the J gene lost 0 bases, with 14 bases spanning the gap. From germline, CDR1 is SGHRS and CDR2 YFSETQ. The CDR3: CASSPQQVSSYEQYF. CDR3 sequence (DNA): TGCGCCAGCAGCCCTCAGCAGGTAAGCTCCTACGAGCAGTACTTC.

The V call is TRBV5-1, the J call TRBJ1-1, with 7 bases aligning to TRBD1. J gave up 2 bases and V 5 bases, and 6 bases lay outside the gene matches. The CDR3 is 14 amino acids. Germline V gene lookup returns CDR1 SGHRS and CDR2 YFSETQ. CDR3 coding DNA: TGCGCCAGCAGAACCGGGACAGTAAACACTGAAGCTTTCTTT. Its protein is CASRTGTVNTEAFF.

The chain combines TRBV7-2 with TRBJ2-5, with 8 bases identical to TRBD2. The trim removed 2 bases at V and 5 bases at J, leaving 4 bases unmatched. The germline V gene has CDR1 SGHTA and CDR2 FQGNSA. The CDR3 length is 14 residues. CDR3 amino acids: CASSLWTSRETQYF. The CDR3 DNA is TGTGCCAGCAGCTTATGGACTAGCAGGGAGACCCAGTACTTC.

As to this clone: One junction end does not reproduce the germline sequence, and a read error may be involved. V is TRBV2 and J is TRBJ2-7; TRBD1 agrees at 10 bases. CDR1 SNHLY and CDR2 FYNNEI come from the germline V gene. The CDR3 contains 12 residues. The CDR3 DNA is TGTGCCAGCAGCGAGGATCCGGGACAGGGGCGATTC. It yields the protein CASSEDPGQGRF.

This clone showed up just once. The gene calls are TRBV1 and TRBJ2-7; TRBD2, as called in the table, went unchecked against the DNA. TRBV1 is marked as a pseudogene. The CDR3 is 19 residues long. CDR3 coding DNA: TGCACCAGCAGCCAAGATCGAGGGACTAGCGGGGGGATATCCTACGAGCAGTACTTC. Translating it yields CTSSQDRGTSGGISYEQYF.

The chain employs TRBV5-1 and TRBJ2-5, with TRBD2 matching over 7 bases. The J segment lost 3 bases and the V segment lost 4 bases, leaving 6 bases of the junction unmatched. The length of the CDR3 is 14 residues. Per germline, CDR1 SGHRS and CDR2 YFSETQ. The CDR3 DNA is TGCGCCAGCAGCCCCCAGGGAGGGGAAGAGACCCAGTACTTC. Protein: CASSPQGGEETQYF.

This clone was picked up a small number of times. The CDR3 DNA sequence: TGCGCCAGCAGCTCCTTAATTGGACAGGGAAGAATCTATGGCTACACCTTC. Translating it yields CASSSLIGQGRIYGYTF. The rearrangement links TRBV5-1 to TRBJ1-2; the match to TRBD1 covers 8 bases. This CDR3 comprises 17 residues. CDR1 is SGHRS, CDR2 YFSETQ, per germline. The junction had 14 bases not matched to a gene; V was cut back by 3 bases and J by 4 bases.

V gene TRBV7-2 combines with J gene TRBJ1-5, with D tentatively TRBD1 (6 bases). CDR3 length: 15 amino acids. Germline V gives CDR1 SGHTA, CDR2 FQGNSA. Trimming removed 0 bases from V and 9 bases from J, with 15 bases in between. Here the CDR3 DNA reads TGTGCCAGCAGCTTAGCGCTGGGGGCCGCCGGGCCCCAGCATTTT. This sequence encodes CASSLALGAAGPQHF.

Worth noting for this clone: The same CDR3 is also encoded by other DNA sequences in this sample. The chain has TRBV9 and TRBJ1-6; 7 nucleotides line up with TRBD1. Germline V CDR1 and CDR2: SGDLS, YYNGEE. The CDR3 totals 14 residues. J was trimmed by 7 bases and V by 0 bases; bases with no gene match: 1. CDR3 DNA sequence: TGTGCCAGCAGCGTAGACAGGGGAAATTCACCCCTCCACTTT. Amino acid sequence: CASSVDRGNSPLHF. Full variable domain (rest looked up from reference TRBV9 and TRBJ1-6): DSGVTQTPKHLITATGQRVTLRCSPRSGDLSVYWYQQSLDQGLQFLIQYYNGEERAKGNILERFSAQQFPDLHSELNLSSLELGDSALYFCASSVDRGNSPLHFGNGTRLTVT.

With regard to this clone: Other nucleotide sequences from this sample produce the same CDR3. This sequence joins TRBV7-9 and TRBJ1-4; 8 nucleotides align to TRBD1. CDR1 and CDR2 from the germline V gene are SEHNR and FQNEAQ (reference sequence). This CDR3 is 14 amino acids long. The V segment lost 5 bases and the J segment 8 bases; nucleotides outside the gene matches: 7. CDR3 sequence: CASSPGTGGEKLFF. The CDR3 bases are TGTGCCAGCAGCCCCGGGACAGGCGGCGAAAAACTGTTTTTT.

The V and J genes are TRBV6-5 and TRBJ2-1; no clear D gene. Germline assignment: CDR1 MNHEY and CDR2 SVGAGI. The CDR3 loop spans 15 amino acids. V was trimmed by 0 bases and J by 6 bases, leaving 12 bases between them. The CDR3 nucleotides read TGTGCCAGCAGTTACTCCGGGTTCCCGGGCAATGAGCAGTTCTTC. Its protein product is CASSYSGFPGNEQFF.

The rearrangement joins TRBV30 to TRBJ2-3, with a weak D call TRBD1 (6 bases). This CDR3 region has 16 residues. Germline lookup yields CDR1 GTSNPN and CDR2 SVGIG (reference sequence). V lost 2 bases and J lost 3, with 18 bases in between. In DNA, the CDR3 is TGTGCCTGGAGTCCTCAACCAGCAGGGGTGACAGATACGCAGTATTTT. Its translation: CAWSPQPAGVTDTQYF.

The chain links TRBV24-1 to TRBJ2-1, with unresolved D. Germline CDR1 and CDR2: KGHDR and SFDVKD. This CDR3 is built from 14 residues. Trimming took off 4 bases at V and 6 bases at J, with 12 bases between the two ends. CDR3 region: CATSDHYKSNEQFF. CDR3 DNA sequence: TGTGCCACCAGTGACCACTATAAATCCAATGAGCAGTTCTTC.

The chain uses TRBV28 and TRBJ1-1; D perhaps matches TRBD1 (6 bases). This CDR3 is built from 12 residues. V lost 2 bases and J 7 bases, leaving 8 bases between the germline ends. Germline CDR1 MDHEN, CDR2 SYDVKM. Here the CDR3 DNA reads TGTGCCAGCAGTTTAAGGGGGGGTGAAGCTTTCTTT. The encoded protein is CASSLRGGEAFF.

The chain employs TRBV5-1 and TRBJ1-2; the match to TRBD1 covers 8 bases. The V segment lost 4 bases and the J segment 6 bases; nucleotides outside the gene matches: 8. Germline CDR1 is SGHRS and CDR2 is YFSETQ. This CDR3 region has 14 residues. In nucleotides, the CDR3 is TGCGCCAGCAGCCTCCAAACAGGGGGTGATGGCTACACCTTC. This encodes CASSLQTGGDGYTF.